Presented here are 24 T cell receptor beta chains from one specimen sequenced in a study of CD8+ T cells in alopecia areata (dated by TCRdb to between 2018 and 2020). The library was made by the immunoSEQ multiplex PCR assay. To provide template for TCR sequencing, every sample had RNA extracted and reverse transcribed into cDNA. The immuneACCESS repertoire file appears here via TCRdb, limited to in-frame rearrangements. These files lack a portion of the clones; in checked studies, under half of the deficit traces to unresolved V genes, and the cause of the others is not known. The sample records 200,000 or so clones, 50% to 60% of which are singletons. The ten largest make up approximately 0.45% of the sample. The time point label on this specimen signifies: baseline before oral tofacitinib. The sample here was CD4+ T cells sorted from blood, taken at week 0. Source of these receptors: a human donor with alopecia areata.

This clone was detected only a few times. This chain joins TRBV27 and TRBJ1-5; D uncertain. Germline V lookup: CDR1 MNHEY, CDR2 SMNVEV (reference sequence). The CDR3 totals 13 residues. V was shortened by 3 bases and J by 4 bases, with 7 bases between the two germline ends. Here the CDR3 DNA reads TGTGCCAGCAGTTTTAGGGAGAATCAGCCCCAGCATTTT. This codes for CASSFRENQPQHF.

The chain uses TRBV7-9 and TRBJ1-2; 8 bases align to TRBD1. Germline V gene lookup returns CDR1 SEHNR and CDR2 FQNEAQ (reference sequence). V lost 2 bases and J lost 3; bases outside the gene matches: 2. The CDR3 length is 14 residues. CDR3 sequence reads: CASSLNRGYYGYTF. The CDR3 DNA follows: TGTGCCAGCAGCTTAAACAGGGGGTACTATGGCTACACCTTC.

The chain couples TRBV4-2 to TRBJ1-2; a possible D gene is TRBD1 (6 bases). The CDR3 has 14 amino acids. Germline CDR1 LGHNA, CDR2 YNFKEQ. V lost 1 base and J lost 8, with 14 bases in between. The CDR3 nucleotides read TGTGCCAGCAGCCAAGTACAGGGTTCGGGCGGCTACACCTTC. It specifies CASSQVQGSGGYTF.

This clone was picked up a small number of times. The gene calls are TRBV28 and TRBJ2-1; D is undetermined. The ends were cut back, 7 bases at V and 0 bases at J, with 13 bases in the middle. Germline lookup yields CDR1 MDHEN and CDR2 SYDVKM. The CDR3 totals 15 residues. Written as DNA, the CDR3 is TGTGCCAGCACTAAACCTCGAGGCTCCTACAATGAGCAGTTCTTC. Translating it yields CASTKPRGSYNEQFF.

The V and J genes are TRBV30 and TRBJ2-5; possible D gene TRBD1, 6 bases. V was trimmed by 5 bases and J by 1 base, leaving 11 bases between them. Germline V CDR1 and CDR2: GTSNPN, SVGIG (reference sequence). The CDR3 totals 13 residues. In DNA form, the CDR3 reads TGTGCCTGGGCCACAGGGCTCCAAGAGACCCAGTACTTC. Its protein is CAWATGLQETQYF.

This chain links TRBV5-1 with TRBJ1-5, with D unresolved. There are 12 residues in the CDR3. V gave up 3 bases and J gave up 7 bases, with 8 bases separating them. Germline lookup yields CDR1 SGHRS and CDR2 YFSETQ. CDR3 amino acids: CASSSGGQPQHF. The CDR3 DNA reads as TGCGCCAGCAGCTCGGGTGGCCAGCCCCAGCATTTT.

The chain uses TRBV6-5 and TRBJ2-3; 10 bases match TRBD1. V was clipped by 5 bases and J by 5 bases; unmatched bases: 4. CDR1 and CDR2 (germline): MNHEY, SVGAGI. The CDR3 has 14 residues. The CDR3 here is CASSLGTGVDTQYF. The CDR3 bases are TGTGCCAGCAGTCTTGGGACAGGGGTAGATACGCAGTATTTT.

This chain links TRBV9 with TRBJ1-3, with a weak D call TRBD1 (5 bases). The CDR3 length is 14 residues. The germline V and J ends were trimmed by 4 bases and 7 bases, with 15 bases remaining between them. Germline assignment: CDR1 SGDLS and CDR2 YYNGEE. CDR3 nucleotides: TGTGCCAGCAGCAAAAGGACCCCAGGGAACACCATATATTTT. Its translation is CASSKRTPGNTIYF.

This chain uses TRBV19 with TRBJ1-2, with no clear D. Per the germline V gene, CDR1 is LNHDA and CDR2 is SQIVND (reference sequence). V was clipped by 3 bases and J by 0 bases, with 8 bases between them. The CDR3 extends over 14 amino acids. The CDR3 DNA is TGTGCCAGTAGTATTGTACCCGCTAACTATGGCTACACCTTC. Translating gives CASSIVPANYGYTF.

This clone was observed once. The rearrangement joins TRBV7-3 to TRBJ2-6, with 12 bases fitting TRBD2. Germline lookup yields CDR1 SGHTA and CDR2 FQGTGA. V lost 3 bases and J lost 0; bases outside the gene matches: 0. The CDR3 loop spans 17 amino acids. The CDR3 DNA follows: TGTGCCAGCAGCTTGACTAGCGGGAGCTCTGGGGCCAACGTCCTGACTTTC. Translated, it gives CASSLTSGSSGANVLTF.

The rearrangement uses TRBV30 and TRBJ1-4; a possible D gene is TRBD1 (5 bases). V was clipped by 2 bases and J by 7 bases, with 17 bases between them. The germline V gene has CDR1 GTSNPN and CDR2 SVGIG (reference sequence). This CDR3 is built from 15 residues. Here the CDR3 DNA reads TGTGCCTGGAGTCTCCCCGGGACCCAAACTGAAAAACTGTTTTTT. It codes for CAWSLPGTQTEKLFF.

This rearrangement joins TRBV6-5 to TRBJ2-2, with D possibly TRBD2 on 5 matching bases. Trimming removed 6 bases at V and 5 bases at J, with 10 bases between. CDR3 length equals 13 residues. The V gene's germline CDR1 is MNHEY and CDR2 SVGAGI. CDR3 nucleotides: TGTGCCAGCAGGCGGACTGGGACCGGGGAGCTGTTTTTT. Translating it yields CASRRTGTGELFF.

This clone was counted once. The chain employs TRBV7-2 and TRBJ2-5; perhaps TRBD2 as D (6 bases). Germline lookup yields CDR1 SGHTA and CDR2 FQGNSA. The CDR3 extends over 15 amino acids. The V end was cut by 3 bases, the J end by 1 base, with 12 bases between. The CDR3 nucleotides are TGTGCCAGCAGCTTCCAACCCGGGAGCCAAGAGACCCAGTACTTC. Its protein product is CASSFQPGSQETQYF. The entire variable domain, with the rest obtained from reference TRBV7-2 and TRBJ2-5, is as follows: GAGVSQSPSNKVTEKGKDVELRCDPISGHTALYWYRQSLGQGLEFLIYFQGNSAPDKSGLPSDRFSAERTGGSVSTLTIQRTQQEDSAVYLCASSFQPGSQETQYFGPGTRLLVL.

Points on this clone: A junction end diverges from the germline sequence, so it may reflect a read error. The V gene is TRBV7-9, the J gene TRBJ2-4; no definite D call. Germline CDR1 is SEHNR and CDR2 is FQNEAQ (reference sequence). The CDR3 totals 16 residues. Written as DNA, the CDR3 is TGTGCCAGCAGTTTAGGTTTAGGGATTGCCAAAAACATTCAGTACTTC. Amino acid sequence: CASSLGLGIAKNIQYF.

The chain uses TRBV4-2 and TRBJ1-1; perhaps TRBD1 as D (6 bases). The CDR3 consists of 16 residues. The ends were cut back, 3 bases at V and 2 bases at J, with 16 bases in the middle. Looked up from germline, CDR1 is LGHNA and CDR2 is YNFKEQ. This CDR3 reads CASSHPRGDTNTEAFF. The CDR3 DNA reads as TGTGCCAGCAGCCACCCTCGGGGGGACACCAACACTGAAGCTTTCTTT.

The chain has TRBV7-2 and TRBJ1-2, with 11 nucleotides matching TRBD1. Germline V gene lookup returns CDR1 SGHTA and CDR2 FQGNSA. Unmatched junction bases numbered 2, after V lost 0 bases and J lost 5 bases. This CDR3 spans 15 amino acids. The CDR3 DNA reads TGTGCCAGCAGCTTAGCGGGACAGGGGGATTATGGCTACACCTTC. It is translated as CASSLAGQGDYGYTF.

The V call is TRBV5-8, the J call TRBJ1-2; D gene uncertain. Germline assignment: CDR1 SGHTS and CDR2 YDEGEE. The CDR3 covers 14 residues. V lost 0 bases and J 2 bases, leaving 8 bases between the germline ends. The CDR3 DNA is TGTGCCAGCAGCTTGGTCCAGCGGAACTATGGCTACACCTTC. Translation gives CASSLVQRNYGYTF.

Here the CDR3 reads CASTQTLRPYYNSPLHF. The CDR3 DNA reads as TGCGCCAGCACGCAAACCCTTCGGCCGTACTATAATTCACCCCTCCACTTT. The chain carries TRBV23-1 and TRBJ1-6; D remains unclear. TRBV23-1 is an ORF, with its function uncertain. V lost 7 bases, J lost 3 bases, and 19 bases lay in between. The CDR3 is 17 residues long.

The chain carries TRBV4-2 and TRBJ2-7, with 9 nucleotides matching TRBD2. The CDR3 extends over 17 amino acids. Looked up from germline, CDR1 is LGHNA and CDR2 is YNFKEQ. The V and J ends lost 1 base and 0 bases, in that order; junction bases with no gene match: 7. The DNA for the CDR3 is TGTGCCAGCAGCCAAGCGCCTGAGACTAGCGGCTCCTACGAGCAGTACTTC. Residues: CASSQAPETSGSYEQYF.

This clone was counted a single time. The gene calls are TRBV4-1 and TRBJ2-7, with TRBD1 identical over 8 bases. Germline trimming cut 4 bases from V and 5 bases from J; bases unmatched to any gene: 7. This CDR3 spans 14 amino acids. Germline V lookup: CDR1 MGHRA, CDR2 YSYEKL. CDR3 in DNA: TGCGCCAGCAGCCGCGACAGGGGATGGGACGAGCAGTACTTC. Residues: CASSRDRGWDEQYF.

The V and J genes are TRBV2 and TRBJ1-1; no reliable D call. Trimming took 5 bases from V and 6 from J, leaving 13 bases between them. Germline V lookup: CDR1 SNHLY, CDR2 FYNNEI. The CDR3 sequence is 13 residues long. The DNA for the CDR3 is TGTGCCAGCAGTCAGGCCTCTCTCGCTGAAGCTTTCTTT. Encoded protein: CASSQASLAEAFF.

This chain links TRBV29-1 with TRBJ2-1; a possible D gene is TRBD2 (6 bases). V shed 4 bases and J shed 13 bases, with 14 bases lying between them. Germline assignment: CDR1 SQVTM and CDR2 ANQGSEA. The CDR3 consists of 11 residues. CDR3: CSVGSRGNQFF. The CDR3 nucleotides read TGCAGCGTTGGATCGCGGGGCAACCAGTTCTTC.

This clone was picked up a small number of times. This chain connects TRBV14 to TRBJ2-3; no firm D call. The CDR3 runs to 12 residues. Germline CDR1 reads SGHDN; CDR2 reads FVKESK. The germline V and J ends were trimmed by 5 bases and 4 bases, with 7 bases remaining between them. CDR3 loop: CASSSFADTQYF. CDR3 sequence (DNA): TGTGCCAGCAGCTCGTTCGCAGATACGCAGTATTTT.

The rearrangement uses TRBV4-1 and TRBJ2-7; 9 nucleotides agree with TRBD1. Trimming cost V 4 bases and J 3 bases; bases outside gene matches: 7. The germline V gene has CDR1 MGHRA and CDR2 YSYEKL. This CDR3 is 15 amino acids long. CDR3 nucleotides: TGCGCCAGCAGCCGCGGGACAGGGACAGACTACGAGCAGTACTTC. This gives the protein CASSRGTGTDYEQYF.